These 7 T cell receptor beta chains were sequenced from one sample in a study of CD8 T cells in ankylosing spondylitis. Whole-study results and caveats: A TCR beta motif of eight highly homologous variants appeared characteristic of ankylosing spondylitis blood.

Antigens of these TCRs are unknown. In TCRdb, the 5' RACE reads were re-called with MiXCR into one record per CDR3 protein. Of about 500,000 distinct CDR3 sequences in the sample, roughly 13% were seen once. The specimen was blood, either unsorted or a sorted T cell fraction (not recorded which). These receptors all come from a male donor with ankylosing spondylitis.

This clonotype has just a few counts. The CDR3 reads CASTETGTLETQYF. Written as DNA, the CDR3 is TGTGCCAGCACCGAAACCGGGACATTGGAGACCCAGTACTTC. The chain carries TRBV7-9 and TRBJ2-5; TRBD1 is a possible D gene (6 bases). Germline assignment: CDR1 SEHNR and CDR2 FQNEAQ (reference sequence). The CDR3 contains 14 residues. V lost 7 bases, J lost 5 bases, and 17 bases lay in between.

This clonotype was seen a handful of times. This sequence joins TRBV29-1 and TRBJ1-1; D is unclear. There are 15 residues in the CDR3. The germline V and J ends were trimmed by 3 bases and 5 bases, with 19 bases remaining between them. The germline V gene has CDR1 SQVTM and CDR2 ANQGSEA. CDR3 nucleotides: TGCAGCGTTGATAAGAGAGGAGCCGGACGAACTGAAGCTTTCTTT. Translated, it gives CSVDKRGAGRTEAFF.

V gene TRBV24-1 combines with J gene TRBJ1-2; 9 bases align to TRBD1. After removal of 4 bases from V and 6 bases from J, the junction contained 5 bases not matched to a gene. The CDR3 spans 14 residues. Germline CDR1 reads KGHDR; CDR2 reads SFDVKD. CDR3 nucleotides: TGTGCCACCAGTGACCCGGGACAGGGTGATGGCTACACCTTC. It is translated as CATSDPGQGDGYTF.

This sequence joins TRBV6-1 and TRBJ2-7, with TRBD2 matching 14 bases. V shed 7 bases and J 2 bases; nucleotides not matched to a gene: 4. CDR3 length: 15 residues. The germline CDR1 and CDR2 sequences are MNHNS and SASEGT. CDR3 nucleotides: TGTGCCAGCACCCTGGGACTAGCGGGAGCCTACGAGCAGTACGTC. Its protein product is CASTLGLAGAYEQYV.

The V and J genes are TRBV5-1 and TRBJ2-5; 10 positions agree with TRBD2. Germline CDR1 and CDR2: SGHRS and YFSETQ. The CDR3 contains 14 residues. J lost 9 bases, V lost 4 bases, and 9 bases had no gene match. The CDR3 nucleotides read TGCGCCAGCAGCCGGGGACTAGCGTCCGAAGCCCAGTACTTC. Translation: CASSRGLASEAQYF.

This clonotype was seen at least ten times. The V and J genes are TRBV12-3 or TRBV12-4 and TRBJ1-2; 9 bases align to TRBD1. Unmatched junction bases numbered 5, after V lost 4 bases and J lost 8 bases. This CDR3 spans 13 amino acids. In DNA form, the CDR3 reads TGTGCCAGCAGTTGGGACAGGGCAGGCGGCTACACCTTC. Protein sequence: CASSWDRAGGYTF.

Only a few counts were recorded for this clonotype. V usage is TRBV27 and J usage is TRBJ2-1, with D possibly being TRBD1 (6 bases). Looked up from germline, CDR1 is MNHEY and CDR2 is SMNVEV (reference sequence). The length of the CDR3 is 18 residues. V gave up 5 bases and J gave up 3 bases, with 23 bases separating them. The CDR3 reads CASSQPVGHTPGYNEQFF. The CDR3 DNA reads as TGTGCCAGCAGTCAACCAGTGGGACATACGCCTGGCTACAATGAGCAGTTCTTC.